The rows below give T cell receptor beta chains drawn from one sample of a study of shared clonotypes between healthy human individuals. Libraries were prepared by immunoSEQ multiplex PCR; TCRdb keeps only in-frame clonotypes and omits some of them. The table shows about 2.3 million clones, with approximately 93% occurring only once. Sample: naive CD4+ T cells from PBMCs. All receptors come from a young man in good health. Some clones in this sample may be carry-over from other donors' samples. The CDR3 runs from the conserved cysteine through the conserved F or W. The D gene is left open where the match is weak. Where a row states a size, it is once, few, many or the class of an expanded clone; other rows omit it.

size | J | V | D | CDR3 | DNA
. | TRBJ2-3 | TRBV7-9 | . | CASSRDAKREQYF | TGTGCCAGCAGCCGGGACGCGAAGAGAGAGCAGTATTTT
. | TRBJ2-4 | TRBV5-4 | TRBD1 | CASSLDRGRDIQYF | TGTGCCAGCAGCTTGGACAGGGGGCGTGACATTCAGTACTTC
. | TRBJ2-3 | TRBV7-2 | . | CASSLAWGTDTQYF | TGTGCCAGCAGCTTAGCGTGGGGCACAGATACGCAGTATTTT
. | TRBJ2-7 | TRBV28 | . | CASSPDIYEQYF | TGTGCCAGCAGTCCCGATATCTACGAGCAGTACTTC
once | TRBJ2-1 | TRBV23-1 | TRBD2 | CASSKLAGGDNEQFF | TGCGCCAGCTCAAAACTAGCGGGAGGGGACAATGAGCAGTTCTTC
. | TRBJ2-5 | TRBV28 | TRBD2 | CASSLPGTSGETQYF | TGTGCCAGCAGTTTGCCTGGGACTAGCGGAGAGACCCAGTACTTC
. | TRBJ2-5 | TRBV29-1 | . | CSVVKGIQETQYF | TGCAGCGTTGTAAAGGGTATCCAAGAGACCCAGTACTTC
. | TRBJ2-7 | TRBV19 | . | CASSIAGEQYF | TGTGCCAGTAGTATAGCTGGTGAGCAGTACTTC
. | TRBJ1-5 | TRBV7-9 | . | CASRPLSNQPQHF | TGTGCCAGCAGGCCTCTTAGCAATCAGCCCCAGCATTTT
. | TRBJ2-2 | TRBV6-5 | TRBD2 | CASTRAGGNTGELFF | TGTGCCAGCACTAGAGCGGGAGGGAACACCGGGGAGCTGTTTTTT
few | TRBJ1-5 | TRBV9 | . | CASSVGGVINQPQHF | TGTGCCAGCAGCGTGGGGGGAGTCATTAATCAGCCCCAGCATTTT
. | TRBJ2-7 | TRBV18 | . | CASSPSGLLYEQYF | TGTGCCAGCTCACCATCGGGACTGCTCTACGAGCAGTACTTC
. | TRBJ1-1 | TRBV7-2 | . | CASSLSLNTEAFF | TGTGCCAGCAGCTTATCATTGAACACTGAAGCTTTCTTT
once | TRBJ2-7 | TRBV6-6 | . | CASRPRVGQSYEQYF | TGTGCCAGCAGGCCCCGGGTTGGACAATCCTACGAGCAGTACTTC
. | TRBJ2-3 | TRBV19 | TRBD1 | CASRAGDRGTDTQYF | TGTGCCAGCCGGGCCGGGGACAGGGGCACAGATACGCAGTATTTT
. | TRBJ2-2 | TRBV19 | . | CASSIPRSANTGELFF | TGTGCCAGTAGTATACCACGGTCCGCGAACACCGGGGAGCTGTTTTTT
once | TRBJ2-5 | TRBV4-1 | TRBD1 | CASSLTQGQGLETQYF | TGCGCCAGCAGCCTGACTCAGGGACAGGGGTTGGAGACCCAGTACTTC
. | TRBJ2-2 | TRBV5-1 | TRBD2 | CASSRLAGPNTGELFF | TGCGCCAGCAGCCGCCTAGCGGGTCCGAACACCGGGGAGCTGTTTTTT
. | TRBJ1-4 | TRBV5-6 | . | CASSLAGYATNEKLFF | TGTGCCAGCAGCTTGGCAGGTTATGCAACTAATGAAAAACTGTTTTTT
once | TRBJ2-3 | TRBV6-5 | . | CASRDFQKIDTQYF | TGTGCCAGCCGGGACTTCCAAAAGATAGATACGCAGTATTTT
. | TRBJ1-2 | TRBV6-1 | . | CASSEALDKGGVYGYTF | TGTGCCAGCAGTGAAGCGCTGGATAAGGGTGGGGTGTATGGCTACACCTTC
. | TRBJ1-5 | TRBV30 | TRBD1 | CAWSSSRDRASNQPQHF | TGTGCCTGGAGTTCATCGAGGGACAGAGCTAGCAATCAGCCCCAGCATTTT
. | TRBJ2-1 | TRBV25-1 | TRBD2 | CASSDRGTSGRAEQFF | TGTGCCAGCAGTGATCGCGGGACTAGCGGGAGAGCTGAGCAGTTCTTC
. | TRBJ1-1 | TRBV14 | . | CASSPLGRGTEAFF | TGTGCCAGCAGCCCCCTGGGAAGGGGCACTGAAGCTTTCTTT
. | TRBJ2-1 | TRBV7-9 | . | CASSLPRGGAGNEQFF | TGTGCCAGCAGCCTCCCTCGAGGGGGAGCTGGGAATGAGCAGTTCTTC
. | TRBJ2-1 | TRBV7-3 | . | CASSYESSVYNEQFF | TGTGCCAGCAGCTATGAGAGTAGCGTGTACAATGAGCAGTTCTTC
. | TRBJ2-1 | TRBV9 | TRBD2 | CASSGTSGAYNEQFF | TGTGCCAGCAGCGGTACTAGCGGGGCCTACAATGAGCAGTTCTTC
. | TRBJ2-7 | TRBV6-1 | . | CASSEGGVPLYEQYF | TGTGCCAGCAGTGAGGGAGGAGTCCCTCTCTACGAGCAGTACTTC
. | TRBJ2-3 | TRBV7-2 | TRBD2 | CASSPLERGVDTQYF | TGTGCCAGCAGCCCCCTCGAGCGGGGGGTTGATACGCAGTATTTT
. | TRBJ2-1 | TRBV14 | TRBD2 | CASSRLAGGFNEQFF | TGTGCCAGCAGCCGACTAGCGGGAGGATTCAATGAGCAGTTCTTC
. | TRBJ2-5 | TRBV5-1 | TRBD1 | CASSLQPTGGSVETQYF | TGCGCCAGCAGCTTGCAACCGACAGGGGGCTCGGTAGAGACCCAGTACTTC